The rows below give T cell receptor beta chains drawn from one sample of a study of shared T cell receptors in the human thymus. Measured with immunoSEQ multiplex PCR; TCRdb has only the in-frame clones, and not every one. The sample holds 700,000 or so clones; 75% to 90% are singletons and the top ten take more than 0.008%. This sample was shared with a second study, whose subject was human thymus T cells.

Sample: thymocytes. All receptors come from a girl in the first two years of life with a congenital heart defect. Both conserved end residues are part of each CDR3. The D gene is left open where the match is weak. Only some rows state a clone size, as once, few, many or a class for expanded clones.

>TRBV5-1|TRBJ2-1|NA|NA
TGCGCCAGCAGTCCTGGACACCGGTGGGGGGATGAGCAGTTCTTC
CASSPGHRWGDEQFF
>TRBV27|TRBJ2-1|TRBD2|NA
TGTGCCAGCAGTTCATCTACTAGCGGGGGGGATGGGTCCTACAATGAGCAGTTCTTC
CASSSSTSGGDGSYNEQFF
>TRBV1|TRBJ2-3|NA|once
TGCACCAGCAGCCAAAAGCCCCACACGGTTAGCGCGGGCTGCGGAGTGGTCCGGACAGATACGCAGTATTTT
CTSSQKPHTVSAGCGVVRTDTQYF
>TRBV5-4|TRBJ2-7|TRBD1|NA
TGTGCCAGCAGCTTGAGGGGGCCACAAGGTAACTACGAGCAGTACTTC
CASSLRGPQGNYEQYF
>TRBV19|TRBJ2-5|TRBD1|NA
TGTGCCAGTAGTATAGAACGGACAGGGAAAGAGACCCAGTACTTC
CASSIERTGKETQYF
>TRBV7-9|TRBJ1-6|TRBD1|NA
TGTGCCAGCAGCTTGTACAGGGGTCCCTATAATTCACCCCTCCACTTT
CASSLYRGPYNSPLHF
>TRBV9|TRBJ2-1|TRBD1|few
TGTGCCAGCAGCGTAGAAGGGGGCCCCTCCTACAATGAGCAGTTCTTC
CASSVEGGPSYNEQFF
>TRBV11-2|TRBJ2-3|TRBD2|NA
TGTGCCAGCAGCTTAGGAGGGTACGGGGGGACAGATACGCAGTATTTT
CASSLGGYGGTDTQYF
>TRBV6-5|TRBJ1-5|NA|NA
TGTGCCAGCAGAATTTACTTCGACGGGCAGCCCCAGCATTTT
CASRIYFDGQPQHF
>TRBV6-5|TRBJ2-7|TRBD1|NA
TGTGCCAGCAGCCTCCGGGACAGGGCATCCTACGAGCAGTACTTC
CASSLRDRASYEQYF
>TRBV29-1|TRBJ1-1|TRBD1|NA
TGCAGCGTTGAAGGACAGGGGCAAGCTTTCTTT
CSVEGQGQAFF
>TRBV5-6|TRBJ1-2|NA|NA
TGTGCCAGCAGCCCCAGGGGTCGGGCTAACTATGGCTACACCTTC
CASSPRGRANYGYTF
>TRBV18|TRBJ1-1|NA|NA
TGTGCCAGCTCAGCAAACCGGGACATACAAGGGGCTTTCTTT
CASSANRDIQGAFF
>TRBV5-1|TRBJ1-2|NA|once
TGCGCCAGCAGCTTGCCCGACAACGGCTACACCTTC
CASSLPDNGYTF
>TRBV29-1|TRBJ1-1|NA|NA
TGCAGCGTTGATAGACAGGTGATTGGGAGTCGTACTGAAGCTTTCTTT
CSVDRQVIGSRTEAFF
>TRBV5-6|TRBJ1-1|NA|NA
TGTGCCAGCAGCTTGTGGAGTTTCACTGAAGCTTTCTTT
CASSLWSFTEAFF
>TRBV6-1|TRBJ1-3|NA|NA
TGTGCCAGCAGAAACAGGGACCTCTCTGGAAACACCATATATTTT
CASRNRDLSGNTIYF
>TRBV29-1|TRBJ2-7|TRBD2|few
TGCAGCGCCCGCGGGGGGGAAGGGAGCTCCTACGAGCAGTACTTC
CSARGGEGSSYEQYF
>TRBV18|TRBJ1-4|TRBD1|NA
TGTGCCAGCTCACTGTCAGGACAGGGGGCACACGTTAATGAAAAACTGTTTTTT
CASSLSGQGAHVNEKLFF
>TRBV15|TRBJ1-6|TRBD1|NA
TGTGCCACCAGCGGCCCCCGGGACAGGTATTCACCCCTCCACTTT
CATSGPRDRYSPLHF
>TRBV11-2|TRBJ2-3|NA|few
TGTGCCAGCAGCTGTAGGTCAGGGGGGCCGTCGAGCACAGATACGCAGTATTTT
CASSCRSGGPSSTDTQYF
>TRBV5-1|TRBJ2-1|TRBD2|NA
TGCGCCAGCAGCGAGGATCCCGGGACTAGCGGCGATGAGCAGTTCTTC
CASSEDPGTSGDEQFF
>TRBV9|TRBJ1-3|TRBD1|NA
TGTGCCAGCAGCGTAGAACCTCAGGGGGCCGGAAACACCATATATTTT
CASSVEPQGAGNTIYF
>TRBV9|TRBJ1-5|NA|once
TGTGCCAGCAGCGCGGGGGTACGCAATCAGCCCCAGCATTTT
CASSAGVRNQPQHF
>TRBV4-1|TRBJ1-2|NA|NA
TGCGCCAGCAGCACCCAGAATAAGTATGGCTACACCTTC
CASSTQNKYGYTF
>TRBV19|TRBJ2-2|NA|NA
TGTGCCAGTAGTATTTGCCTAGGGAGCACCGGGGAGCTGTTTTTT
CASSICLGSTGELFF
>TRBV29-1|TRBJ2-5|NA|NA
TGCAGCGTTGAGGGGGCTAGAGAGACCCAGTACTTC
CSVEGARETQYF
>TRBV5-6|TRBJ1-1|NA|NA
TGTGCCAGCAGCCCCCAGGGGAGGAACACTGAAGCTTTCTTT
CASSPQGRNTEAFF
>TRBV27|TRBJ1-2|NA|NA
TGTGCCAGCAGTTCGGGGTCGGGGAACAGGGAGCACTATGGCTACACCTTC
CASSSGSGNREHYGYTF
>TRBV13|TRBJ2-1|NA|NA
TGTGCCAGCAGCCCCCCTAACCCCAATGAGCAGTTCTTC
CASSPPNPNEQFF
>TRBV10-2|TRBJ2-3|NA|NA
TGCGCCAGCTTGGGAGAAAAATCCATTACGCAGTATTTT
CASLGEKSITQYF
>TRBV21-1|TRBJ1-5|NA|NA
TGTGCCAGCAGGGGCCCGGGACATCGGATTACGCCTTATCAGCCCCAGCATTTT
CASRGPGHRITPYQPQHF
>TRBV5-5|TRBJ2-1|NA|few
TGTGCCAGCACAAAAGCGGTAGGGGGACACAATGAGCAGTTCTTC
CASTKAVGGHNEQFF
>TRBV7-2|TRBJ1-1|NA|NA
TGTGCCAGCAGCTTAGTACTACTCGCGAACACTGAAGCTTTCTTT
CASSLVLLANTEAFF
>TRBV6-1|TRBJ2-5|TRBD2|NA
TGTGCCAGCAGTGATCGTACTAGCGGGGGGACCCAAGAGACCCAGTACTTC
CASSDRTSGGTQETQYF